What follows are 18 T cell receptor beta chains derived from one specimen sequenced in a study of spatial heterogeneity in lung cancer. Sample time point: sample taken at primary tumor resection. Sequencing of whole RNA from tumor, nontumor lung or frozen PBMC involved no sorting. From the 5' RACE reads, TCRdb called clonotypes with MiXCR, one entry per CDR3 protein. The sample contains about 14,000 distinct CDR3 sequences, 11% of which appear only once. Here the sequenced sample was PBMCs, taken at surgery. All receptors come from a female donor with early-stage non-small cell lung cancer.

The chain joins TRBV29-1 to TRBJ1-2; 7 nucleotides line up with TRBD1. The germline V gene has CDR1 SQVTM and CDR2 ANQGSEA. The CDR3 spans 11 residues. Trimming removed 4 bases from V and 6 bases from J; junction bases left unmatched: 2. The CDR3 DNA follows: TGCAGCGTTGGAGGGGGCAATGGCTACACCTTC. This codes for CSVGGGNGYTF.

V is TRBV10-3 and J is TRBJ2-1; TRBD2 agrees at 11 bases. The CDR3 covers 15 residues. The V and J ends lost 4 bases and 4 bases, in that order; junction bases with no gene match: 3. Per the germline V gene, CDR1 is ENHRY and CDR2 is SYGVKD. For the CDR3, the DNA is TGTGCCATCAGTGGGACTAGCGGGCTTTACAATGAGCAGTTCTTC. This gives the protein CAISGTSGLYNEQFF.

This clonotype was detected ten times or more. The chain recombines TRBV7-9 with TRBJ2-7, with D possibly matching TRBD1 (6 bases). V lost 2 bases and J 3 bases, leaving 17 bases between the germline ends. CDR1 and CDR2 from the germline V gene are SEHNR and FQNEAQ (reference sequence). This CDR3 has 16 amino acids. In DNA, the CDR3 is TGTGCCAGCAGCTTAATAACAGGGTTGGGTTTCTACGAGCAGTACTTC. Translating gives CASSLITGLGFYEQYF.

This clonotype was found a few times. V and J are TRBV20-1 and TRBJ2-1; D remains unclear. This CDR3 has 15 amino acids. With 2 bases removed from V and 2 bases from J, the gap between germline ends came to 13 bases. Germline CDR1 and CDR2: DFQATT and SNEGSKA (reference sequence). The DNA for the CDR3 is TGCAGTGCTAGAAACTCAGTGGCGGCCTACAATGAGCAGTTCTTC. Translation gives CSARNSVAAYNEQFF.

This clonotype has a handful of counts. CDR3 sequence (DNA): TGCAGCGTTGAAGGCAGGGGCAATGAGCAGTTCTTC. Its protein is CSVEGRGNEQFF. This chain connects TRBV29-1 to TRBJ2-1; tentative D call: TRBD1 (6 bases). Trimming stripped 1 base from V and 6 bases from J, with 7 bases between. Germline CDR1 SQVTM, CDR2 ANQGSEA. This CDR3 has 12 residues.

This clonotype was observed a few times. The CDR3 DNA reads TGTGCCAGCAGTTTTAGGGGTGAGGGAGCTTTCTTT. This gives the protein CASSFRGEGAFF. This rearrangement joins TRBV6-5 to TRBJ1-1; the D gene is possibly TRBD1 (5 bases). Germline CDR1 MNHEY, CDR2 SVGAGI. V was trimmed by 4 bases and J by 10 bases, leaving 13 bases between them. The CDR3 length is 12 residues.

This clonotype has at least ten counts. The CDR3 loop is CSVGGGQGPDTQYF. CDR3 DNA sequence: TGCAGCGTTGGAGGGGGGCAGGGCCCAGATACGCAGTATTTT. The chain recombines TRBV29-1 with TRBJ2-3; D might be TRBD1 or TRBD2, each matching 6 bases. Germline CDR1 and CDR2: SQVTM and ANQGSEA. CDR3 length: 14 amino acids. Between the trimmed V and J ends, which lost 4 bases and 4 bases, there was a span of 15 bases.

By share, this clonotype ranks as medium-sized. This chain connects TRBV20-1 to TRBJ2-5; D possibly corresponds to TRBD2 (6 bases). Trimming took 6 bases from V and 0 from J, leaving 14 bases between them. The CDR3 extends over 14 amino acids. Germline V CDR1 and CDR2: DFQATT, SNEGSKA (reference sequence). The CDR3 sequence: CSAAGQINQETQYF. The CDR3 DNA sequence: TGCAGTGCCGCGGGGCAAATCAACCAAGAGACCCAGTACTTC.

This clonotype has a count of ten or more. V gene TRBV19 combines with J gene TRBJ2-7, with 7 bases lining up with TRBD1. This CDR3 contains 14 residues. V lost 1 base, J lost 2 bases, and 2 bases stayed unmatched. Germline-derived CDR1 and CDR2 are LNHDA and SQIVND (reference sequence). CDR3: CASSIGQGAYEQYF. CDR3 DNA sequence: TGTGCCAGTAGTATAGGACAGGGCGCCTACGAGCAGTACTTC.

Remarks on this clonotype: Given a much more abundant clone one base away, this may be a read error. The V call is TRBV12-3 or TRBV12-4, the J call TRBJ1-2, with D uncertain. The CDR3 totals 13 residues. The DNA of the CDR3 is TGTGCCAGCTCGCGAGGGCCATACTATGGCTACATCTTC. The encoded protein is CASSRGPYYGYIF.

In this sample, this clonotype is medium-sized. V is TRBV5-1 and J is TRBJ2-4; D not resolved. Deletions cut 1 base from V and 1 base from J, with 12 bases between. The CDR3 has 16 amino acids. Germline-derived CDR1 and CDR2 are SGHRS and YFSETQ. CDR3 region: CASSLNDGSAKNIQYF. CDR3 nucleotides: TGCGCCAGCAGCTTGAATGATGGTTCGGCCAAAAACATTCAGTACTTC. The full variable domain, completed using reference TRBV5-1 and TRBJ2-4, is KAGVTQTPRYLIKTRGQQVTLSCSPISGHRSVSWYQQTPGQGLQFLFEYFSETQRNKGNFPGRFSGRQFSNSRSEMNVSTLELGDSALYLCASSLNDGSAKNIQYFGAGTRLSVL.

At least ten counts were recorded for this clonotype. V is TRBV29-1 and J is TRBJ1-5; D might be TRBD1 (5 bases). Deletions cut 6 bases from V and 4 bases from J, with 16 bases between. Germline CDR1 and CDR2: SQVTM and ANQGSEA. There are 14 residues in the CDR3. The CDR3 DNA reads TGCAGCGTGGCCCGGGGGGATAAAAATCAGCCCCAGCATTTT. Translating gives CSVARGDKNQPQHF.

V and J are TRBV9 and TRBJ2-1, with D perhaps TRBD1 (5 bases). Per the germline V gene, CDR1 is SGDLS and CDR2 is YYNGEE. This CDR3 region has 12 residues. Trimming took 4 bases from V and 9 from J, leaving 11 bases between them. The CDR3 loop is CASSSRTTEQFF. The CDR3 nucleotides are TGTGCCAGCAGCTCTCGGACAACTGAGCAGTTCTTC.

This clonotype was seen many times. The chain combines TRBV5-1 with TRBJ2-5; D gene uncertain. This CDR3 region has 11 residues. Germline CDR1 reads SGHRS; CDR2 reads YFSETQ. The V end lost 3 bases, the J end lost 2 bases, and 2 bases lay between the germline ends. The CDR3 DNA reads as TGCGCCAGCAGCTCACAAGAGACCCAGTACTTC. Translated, it gives CASSSQETQYF.

This clonotype was observed at least ten times. The genes are TRBV21-1 and TRBJ2-3; whether TRBD1, the table's D call, matches the DNA was not checked. TRBV21-1 is flagged as a pseudogene. The CDR3 contains 18 residues. In DNA form, the CDR3 reads TGTGCCAGCAGCAAGACGGCCAGGGGGCCGGAAAGAACAGATACGCAGTATTTT. Translation gives CASSKTARGPERTDTQYF.

This clonotype has ten or more counts. V is TRBV3-1 and J is TRBJ2-1; D remains unclear. The CDR3 totals 15 residues. The V end was cut by 6 bases, the J end by 6 bases, with 18 bases between. In germline, CDR1 is LGHDT, CDR2 YNNKEL (reference sequence). DNA for the CDR3: TGTGCCAGCAGTCCGACTCCATTACCCGCCAATGAGCAGTTCTTC. It translates to CASSPTPLPANEQFF.

The DNA for the CDR3 is TGTGCCAGTAGTCCACAGGGGACTGGCTACGAGCAGTACTTC. Translating gives CASSPQGTGYEQYF. The chain carries TRBV19 and TRBJ2-7, with a weak D call TRBD1 (7 bases). Trimming cost V 5 bases and J 3 bases, with 14 bases left between them. CDR1 is LNHDA and CDR2 is SQIVND in the germline V gene (reference sequence). The CDR3 spans 14 residues.

This clonotype was observed at least ten times. This chain links TRBV7-9 with TRBJ2-5; unclear D gene. V lost 5 bases, J lost 5 bases, and 3 bases lay in between. Germline CDR1 SEHNR, CDR2 FQNEAQ (reference sequence). There are 10 residues in the CDR3. DNA of the CDR3: TGTGCCAGCAGCCTGGAGACCCAGTACTTC. Amino acid sequence: CASSLETQYF.